This T cell receptor (beta chain) came from a study of blood T cell repertoires in COVID-19. At the level of the study: Acute and convalescent COVID-19 samples came from the United States, Italy and Spain. Sources were T cells, B-cell-depleted T cells, or PBMCs; the material itself was cDNA or gDNA.

The CDR3 contains 16 residues. The trim removed 1 base at V and 6 bases at J, leaving 8 bases unmatched. In germline, CDR1 is SGHVS, CDR2 FQNEAQ. Authors' processing steps: Amplifying reference gene primers gave estimates of nucleated cell counts. The repertoire was sequenced with immunoSEQ multiplex PCR; TCRdb's copy has only in-frame clones and lacks some. That table furnishes V, J and clone size, whereas the DNA furnished D and trimming. The table shows some 190,000 clones, with approximately 91% occurring only once. The chain is built from TRBV7-8 and TRBJ1-2, with 10 bases matching TRBD1. This clonotype was sampled from a man between 18 and 35 years old with active or convalescent COVID-19. The source material was peripheral blood. As DNA, the CDR3 is TGTGCCAGCAGCTTAGTGTTTGGGACAGGGGTGGATGGCTACACCTTC. As protein: CASSLVFGTGVDGYTF.